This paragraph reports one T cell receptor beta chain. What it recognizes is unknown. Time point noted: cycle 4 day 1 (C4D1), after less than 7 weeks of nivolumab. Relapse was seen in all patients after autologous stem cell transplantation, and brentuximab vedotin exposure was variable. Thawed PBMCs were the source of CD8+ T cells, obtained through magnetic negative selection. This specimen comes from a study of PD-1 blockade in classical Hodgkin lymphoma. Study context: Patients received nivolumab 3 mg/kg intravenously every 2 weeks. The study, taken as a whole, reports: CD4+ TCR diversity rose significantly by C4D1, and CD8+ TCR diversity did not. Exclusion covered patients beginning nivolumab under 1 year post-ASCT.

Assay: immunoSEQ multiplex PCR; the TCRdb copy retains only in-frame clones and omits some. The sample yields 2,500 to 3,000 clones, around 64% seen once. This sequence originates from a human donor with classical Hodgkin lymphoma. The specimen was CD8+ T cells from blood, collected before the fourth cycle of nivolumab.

CDR3 coding DNA: TGTGCCAGCAGCGTAGGTAATGGCTACACCTTC. Translation gives CASSVGNGYTF. The J gene is TRBJ1-2, the V gene TRBV9; no clear D gene. There are 11 residues in the CDR3. Germline assignment: CDR1 SGDLS and CDR2 YYNGEE. Trimming took 0 bases from V and 6 from J, leaving 3 bases between them.